These 29 T cell receptor beta chains originate from one sample sequenced in a study of control samples from healthy donors and cancer patients. Assay used: immunoSEQ multiplex PCR; TCRdb lists only in-frame clones, some missing. The profile shows roughly 100,000 clones, about four fifths of them singletons. Sequenced: blood. The origin of the receptors is a woman in her forties or fifties in good health.

V is TRBV18 and J is TRBJ2-2, with D unresolved. Germline CDR1 is KGHSH and CDR2 is LQKENI. This CDR3 comprises 12 residues. Trimming cost V 2 bases and J 2 bases, with 0 bases left between them. CDR3 region: CASSPNTGELFF. Written as DNA, the CDR3 is TGTGCCAGCTCACCAAACACCGGGGAGCTGTTTTTT.

The V call is TRBV3-1 (or the pseudogene TRBV3-2), the J call TRBJ1-4; no reliable D call. The CDR3 sequence is 12 residues long. CDR1 LGHDT and CDR2 YNNKEL come from the germline V gene (reference sequence). V dropped 2 bases and J dropped 12 bases, with 10 bases sitting between them. The DNA of the CDR3 is TGTGCCAGCAGCCAACTAACAGCGGAACTGTTTTTT. Residues: CASSQLTAELFF.

V and J are TRBV5-1 and TRBJ2-5; TRBD2 aligns across 8 bases. Germline V gives CDR1 SGHRS, CDR2 YFSETQ. The CDR3 length is 15 residues. J lost 3 bases, V lost 0 bases, and 4 bases had no gene match. CDR3 in DNA: TGCGCCAGCAGCTTGGTTGCGGGGGGAGAAGAGACCCAGTACTTC. This sequence encodes CASSLVAGGEETQYF.

The chain joins TRBV29-1 to TRBJ1-2, with D tentatively TRBD1 (6 bases). V dropped 7 bases and J dropped 6 bases, with 18 bases sitting between them. CDR3 size: 13 residues. CDR1 and CDR2 from the germline V gene are SQVTM and ANQGSEA. The CDR3 nucleotides read TGCAGCGCTCGTGGGGGCTCGGCTGATGGCTACACCTTC. This encodes CSARGGSADGYTF.

The chain links TRBV5-4 to TRBJ2-1; TRBD1 might be the D (6 bases). The CDR3 has 12 residues. Trimming took 2 bases from V and 7 from J, leaving 7 bases between them. Germline V lookup: CDR1 SGHNT, CDR2 YYREEE (reference sequence). CDR3 in amino acids: CASSLQGNEQFF. For the CDR3, the DNA is TGTGCCAGCAGCTTACAGGGAAATGAGCAGTTCTTC. Supplemented by reference TRBV5-4 and TRBJ2-1, the full variable domain reads ETGVTQSPTHLIKTRGQQVTLRCSSQSGHNTVSWYQQALGQGPQFIFQYYREEENGRGNFPPRFSGLQFPNYSSELNVNALELDDSALYLCASSLQGNEQFFGPGTRLTVL.

The CDR3 DNA is TGTGCCAGCGGACAGATCACAGATACGCAGTATTTT. It codes for CASGQITDTQYF. The chain recombines TRBV6-5 with TRBJ2-3; TRBD1 is a possible D gene (6 bases). CDR3 length equals 12 residues. V lost 8 bases, J lost 2 bases, and 8 bases lay in between. Germline loops: CDR1 MNHEY, CDR2 SVGAGI.

The chain combines TRBV7-9 with TRBJ2-7; D possibly corresponds to TRBD2 (5 bases). CDR1 SEHNR and CDR2 FQNEAQ come from the germline V gene (reference sequence). Between the trimmed V and J ends, which lost 4 bases and 4 bases, there was a span of 8 bases. The CDR3 consists of 12 residues. CDR3 region: CASSSGEYEQYF. CDR3 DNA sequence: TGTGCCAGCAGCTCCGGGGAATACGAGCAGTACTTC.

This clone was seen a handful of times. The genes are TRBV19 and TRBJ2-1; 8 bases agree with TRBD2. The CDR3 has 19 residues. The junction had 19 bases not matched to a gene; V was cut back by 5 bases and J by 4 bases. Per the germline V gene, CDR1 is LNHDA and CDR2 is SQIVND (reference sequence). CDR3 bases: TGTGCCAGTAGTGGGCTGACAACCCTCGGGACTAGGAGGTACAATGAGCAGTTCTTC. Translating it yields CASSGLTTLGTRRYNEQFF.

The V and J genes are TRBV5-8 and TRBJ1-1; no reliable D call. Germline V gene data show CDR1 as SGHTS and CDR2 as YDEGEE. Trimming took off 0 bases at V and 8 bases at J, with 8 bases between the two ends. There are 12 residues in the CDR3. Written as DNA, the CDR3 is TGTGCCAGCAGCTTGGTTAGTCTAGAAGCTTTCTTT. Protein: CASSLVSLEAFF.

About this clone: Other nucleotide sequences in the sample specify the same CDR3. The chain carries TRBV12-3 or TRBV12-4 and TRBJ1-2; 7 bases map to TRBD1. The junction had 2 bases not matched to a gene; V was cut back by 2 bases and J by 8 bases. This CDR3 region has 12 residues. The CDR3 nucleotides read TGTGCCAGCAGTTTACAGGGGGAAGGCTACACCTTC. It yields the protein CASSLQGEGYTF.

The chain employs TRBV2 and TRBJ2-2; 8 nucleotides align to TRBD1. Germline CDR1 reads SNHLY; CDR2 reads FYNNEI. The CDR3 length is 12 residues. Losses at the gene ends were 6 bases for V and 6 bases for J; bases not matched to a gene: 0. CDR3 coding DNA: TGTGCCAGCAGCAGGGGGCCCGGGGAGCTGTTTTTT. Translation gives CASSRGPGELFF.

The genes are TRBV7-3 and TRBJ2-3, with 7 bases aligning to TRBD1. Germline trimming cut 1 base from V and 4 bases from J; bases unmatched to any gene: 8. The CDR3 length is 16 residues. CDR1 and CDR2 from the germline V gene are SGHTA and FQGTGA. CDR3 coding DNA: TGTGCCAGCAGCTTAAAGGGGGCCCTGCCTTCAGATACGCAGTATTTT. Its protein product is CASSLKGALPSDTQYF.

This clone showed up just a few times. The rearrangement links TRBV7-2 to TRBJ1-6, with 7 bases aligning to TRBD1. This CDR3 comprises 15 residues. In germline, CDR1 is SGHTA, CDR2 FQGNSA. V lost 4 bases to trimming and J lost 5 bases; unmatched junction nucleotides: 5. The CDR3 is CASSSDRAHNSPLHF. For the CDR3, the DNA is TGTGCCAGCAGCTCAGACAGGGCCCATAATTCACCCCTCCACTTT.

The gene calls are TRBV29-1 and TRBJ2-6, with TRBD1 matching 10 bases. The CDR3 sequence is 16 residues long. V lost 3 bases, J lost 0 bases, and 2 bases stayed unmatched. CDR1 and CDR2 (germline): SQVTM, ANQGSEA. CDR3 sequence: CSVDDRGLSGANVLTF. The CDR3 DNA reads as TGCAGCGTTGACGACAGGGGGCTCTCTGGGGCCAACGTCCTGACTTTC.

The chain has TRBV6-9 and TRBJ2-5, with D maybe TRBD2 (6 bases). CDR1 and CDR2 from the germline V gene are MNHGY and SVAAGI. The CDR3 contains 15 residues. Trimming took 6 bases from V and 2 from J, leaving 16 bases between them. The CDR3 DNA follows: TGTGCCAGCAGATCTGAGCGGGCCAGACAAGAGACCCAGTACTTC. It yields the protein CASRSERARQETQYF.

This sequence joins TRBV30 and TRBJ2-1; D gene unclear. Looked up from germline, CDR1 is GTSNPN and CDR2 is SVGIG (reference sequence). The length of the CDR3 is 13 residues. Trimming cost V 2 bases and J 9 bases, with 14 bases left between them. This chain's CDR3 is CAWSKRLPGEQFF. Here the CDR3 DNA reads TGTGCCTGGAGTAAACGTCTGCCTGGTGAGCAGTTCTTC.

The V call is TRBV29-1, the J call TRBJ2-2, with D unresolved. CDR1 and CDR2 (germline): SQVTM, ANQGSEA. The CDR3 totals 12 residues. Trimming left V 4 bases short and J 3 bases short, with 6 bases between. DNA of the CDR3: TGCAGCGTTGTCAAAGACACCGGGGAGCTGTTTTTT. Translation gives CSVVKDTGELFF.

The chain recombines TRBV2 with TRBJ2-1; 7 bases align to TRBD2. J gave up 7 bases and V 6 bases, and 9 bases lay outside the gene matches. CDR3 length: 14 amino acids. Germline V gene sequence: CDR1 SNHLY, CDR2 FYNNEI. CDR3 residues: CASRLAEGVNEQFF. For the CDR3, the DNA is TGTGCCAGCAGGCTAGCGGAAGGGGTGAATGAGCAGTTCTTC.

The V call is TRBV11-3, the J call TRBJ1-3; D gene uncertain. The CDR3 spans 14 residues. Germline V gene data show CDR1 as SGHNT and CDR2 as YENEEA. The V and J ends lost 0 bases and 4 bases respectively, with 7 bases between them. The CDR3 DNA is TGTGCCAGCAGCTTAGATGGTACGGGAAACACCATATATTTT. Translated: CASSLDGTGNTIYF.

The DNA for the CDR3 is TGTGCCAGTAGTATAGATACTCGAGGCAGAGCCTATGGCTACACCTTC. Translating it yields CASSIDTRGRAYGYTF. The chain uses TRBV19 and TRBJ1-2; D remains unclear. Trimming took 0 bases from V and 4 from J, leaving 15 bases between them. CDR1 is LNHDA and CDR2 is SQIVND in the germline V gene (reference sequence). The CDR3 is made up of 16 amino acids.

The genes are TRBV7-8 and TRBJ1-1; 9 positions agree with TRBD1. This CDR3 spans 14 amino acids. V shed 5 bases, J shed 1 base, and the junction held 2 bases outside the gene matches. Germline V gene sequence: CDR1 SGHVS, CDR2 FQNEAQ. The CDR3 region is CASSVGQGNTEAFF. The DNA of the CDR3 is TGTGCCAGCAGCGTGGGACAGGGGAACACTGAAGCTTTCTTT.

The count of this clone is one. V usage is TRBV7-3 and J usage is TRBJ2-3; 8 bases are shared with TRBD2. The ends lost 2 bases at V and 5 bases at J; junction bases unmatched: 9. The germline gives CDR1 SGHTA, CDR2 FQGTGA. There are 16 residues in the CDR3. CDR3 amino acids: CASSLLPGRVEDTQYF. DNA of the CDR3: TGTGCCAGCAGCTTATTGCCCGGGAGGGTCGAAGATACGCAGTATTTT.

The V gene is TRBV19, the J gene TRBJ1-5; D is possibly TRBD1 (5 bases). Between the trimmed V and J ends, which lost 4 bases and 9 bases, there was a span of 22 bases. This CDR3 comprises 16 residues. The germline CDR1 and CDR2 sequences are LNHDA and SQIVND (reference sequence). This CDR3 is CASSTHGAGGFRPQHF. DNA for the CDR3: TGTGCCAGTAGTACCCACGGGGCCGGGGGTTTTCGGCCCCAGCATTTT.

V gene TRBV18 combines with J gene TRBJ1-1; D uncertain. The CDR3 contains 11 residues. Germline V gives CDR1 KGHSH, CDR2 LQKENI. The germline V and J ends were trimmed by 5 bases and 1 base, with 2 bases remaining between them. The CDR3 coding sequence is TGTGCCAGCTCAACGAACACTGAAGCTTTCTTT. Its protein is CASSTNTEAFF.

This clone was picked up a small number of times. The V call is TRBV24-1, the J call TRBJ2-2; 9 bases agree with TRBD1. CDR1 is KGHDR, CDR2 SFDVKD, per germline. Germline trimming cut 0 bases from V and 7 bases from J; bases unmatched to any gene: 8. This CDR3 contains 17 residues. The CDR3 loop reads CATSDLQNRGLGGELFF. DNA of the CDR3: TGTGCCACCAGTGATTTGCAAAACAGGGGGCTTGGCGGGGAGCTGTTTTTT.

The chain combines TRBV21-1 with TRBJ2-1; TRBD2 is the table's D call, not checked against the DNA. TRBV21-1 is deemed a pseudogene. This CDR3 contains 14 residues. The DNA of the CDR3 is TGTGCCAGCAGCATGTTGGCTAGTGACAATGAGCAGTTCTTC. Translating gives CASSMLASDNEQFF.

This clone was detected only once. The V gene is TRBV20-1, the J gene TRBJ2-1; 8 bases are shared with TRBD2. Trimming removed 3 bases from V and 7 bases from J; junction bases left unmatched: 8. Germline CDR1 and CDR2: DFQATT and SNEGSKA (reference sequence). This CDR3 has 14 residues. The CDR3 is CSASVAGTYNEQFF. The CDR3 region has the DNA TGCAGTGCTAGTGTAGCGGGGACTTATAATGAGCAGTTCTTC.

The V gene is TRBV21-1, the J gene TRBJ1-5; TRBD1, as called in the table, went unchecked against the DNA. TRBV21-1 is listed as a pseudogene. The CDR3 contains 16 residues. CDR3 nucleotides: TGTGCCAGCAGCAAAGCGAGGGGAATAGGGGGTCAGCCCCAGCATTTT. Its translation is CASSKARGIGGQPQHF.

In its sample, this clone was seen once. V gene TRBV10-3 combines with J gene TRBJ2-5; TRBD1 agrees at 7 bases. The CDR3 has 15 residues. Germline V gene sequence: CDR1 ENHRY, CDR2 SYGVKD. V shed 4 bases, J shed 4 bases, and the junction held 9 bases outside the gene matches. CDR3 bases: TGTGCCATCAGTGTAGGGGGCGTGGATGGAGAGACCCAGTACTTC. This encodes CAISVGGVDGETQYF.